This TCR beta chain is from a study of lymphopenia after photon versus proton radiotherapy (dated by TCRdb to between 2019 and 2020). Some background on the complete study: In patients with gastrointestinal tumors who developed high-grade lymphopenia, the study compared the immunological effects of photon radiation therapy with those of proton radiation therapy. The 20 patients in the cohort had gastrointestinal tumors, were treated with either photon or proton therapy, and subsequently developed lymphopenia. The goal of the study was to characterize the differences between the two radiation modalities in how they affect the immune system.

The CDR3 goes from the cysteine to the phenylalanine over 16 residues. Left in the record is the CDR3 DNA by itself, 48 bases read in frame from the first base. As encoded in the germline V gene (reference sequence), CDR1 is MNHEY while CDR2 is SMNVEV. V is clipped by 4 bases and J by 4 bases, and the sequence between their germline boundaries is 17 bases long. To prepare the library, the immunoSEQ multiplex PCR assay was applied. Deep sequencing of rearranged TCR beta loci, alongside multiparametric flow cytometry, was used to profile T cell repertoires. Entries here come from immuneACCESS through TCRdb and include only in-frame sequences with V and J called. Some clones fail to appear in such tables; in the studies checked, an unresolved V gene covers under half of the shortfall, and the cause of the remainder is unknown. A total of roughly 32,000 clones appear in this sample, roughly 94% of them only once. The ten largest make up just over 0.7% of the sample.

What the authors observed across the whole study: The survival association was assessed only in patients who died, and the authors presented better survival with proton therapy as a possibility rather than a demonstrated result. Across the cohort, among patients who died, a greater drop in TCR diversity after the nadir was inversely correlated with overall survival time. Proton-treated patients stayed relatively stable during treatment, while photon-treated patients lost naive T cells and TCR diversity and gained effector/memory populations. After the lymphocyte count nadir, oligoclonal expansion, especially of CD8+ Temra cells, was observed in photon-treated repertoires, and the drop in diversity was driven by this expansion.

Comment on this clone: Its antigen specificity is not known. No clone much larger than this one lies a single base away; base qualities are absent.

Source: peripheral blood, taken from a patient treated with photon-based radiotherapy. The sequence derives from a woman in her 50s with cholangiocarcinoma. The chain couples TRBV27 to TRBJ2-1; the D segment may tentatively be TRBD1 or TRBD2, each giving 5 matched bases. The CDR3 protein is CASSWTLERGYNEQFF. Read as DNA, the sequence is TGTGCCAGCAGTTGGACACTCGAAAGAGGGTACAATGAGCAGTTCTTC.